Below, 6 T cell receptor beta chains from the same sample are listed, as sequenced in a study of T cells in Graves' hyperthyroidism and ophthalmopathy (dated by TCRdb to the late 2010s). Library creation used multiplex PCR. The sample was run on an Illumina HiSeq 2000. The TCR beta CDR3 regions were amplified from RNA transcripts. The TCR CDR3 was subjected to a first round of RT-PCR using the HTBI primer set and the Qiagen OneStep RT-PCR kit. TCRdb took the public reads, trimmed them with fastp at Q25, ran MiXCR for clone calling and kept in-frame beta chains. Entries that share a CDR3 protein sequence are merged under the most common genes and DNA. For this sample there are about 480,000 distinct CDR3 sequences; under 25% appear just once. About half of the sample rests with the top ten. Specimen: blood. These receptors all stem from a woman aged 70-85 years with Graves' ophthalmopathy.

The CDR3 bases are TGTGCCAGCGCTCCTCGGGACAAAAGGACCGGGGAGCTGTTTTTT. It yields the protein CASAPRDKRTGELFF. The J gene is TRBJ2-2, the V gene TRBV10-3, with a weak D call TRBD1 (6 bases). The CDR3 sequence is 15 residues long. Germline V gene data show CDR1 as ENHRY and CDR2 as SYGVKD. V lost 10 bases and J lost 5, with 20 bases in between.

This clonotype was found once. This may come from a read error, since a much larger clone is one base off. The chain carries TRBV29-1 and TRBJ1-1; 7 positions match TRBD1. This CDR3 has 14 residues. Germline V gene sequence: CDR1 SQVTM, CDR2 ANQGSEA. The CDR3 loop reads CRVWRGQGWTEAFF. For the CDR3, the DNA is TGCAGGGTATGGAGGGGGCAGGGATGGACTGAAGCTTTCTTT.

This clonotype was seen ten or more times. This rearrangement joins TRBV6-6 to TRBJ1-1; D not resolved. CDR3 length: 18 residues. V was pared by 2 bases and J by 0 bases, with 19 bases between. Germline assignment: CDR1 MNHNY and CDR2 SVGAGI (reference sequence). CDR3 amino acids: CASSYGVISSEMNTEAFF. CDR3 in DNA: TGTGCCAGCAGTTACGGGGTGATTTCCTCAGAGATGAACACTGAAGCTTTCTTT.

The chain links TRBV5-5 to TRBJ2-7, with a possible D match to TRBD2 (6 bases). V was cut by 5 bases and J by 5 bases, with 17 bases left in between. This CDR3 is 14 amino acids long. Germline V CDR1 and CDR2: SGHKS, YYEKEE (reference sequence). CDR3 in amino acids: CASRAPEGPHEQYF. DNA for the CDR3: TGTGCCAGCAGGGCTCCGGAGGGCCCCCACGAGCAGTACTTC.

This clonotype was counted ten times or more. This CDR3 is CASSGGPSSYNEQFF. For the CDR3, the DNA is TGTGCCAGCAGTGGGGGACCAAGCTCCTACAATGAGCAGTTCTTC. The rearrangement joins TRBV2 to TRBJ2-1; D might be TRBD1 or TRBD2, each matching 5 bases. The CDR3 is 15 residues long. Trimming cost V 4 bases and J 0 bases, with 10 bases left between them. Germline V gene sequence: CDR1 SNHLY, CDR2 FYNNEI.

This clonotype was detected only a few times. The CDR3 protein is CASSMPPDSNQPQHF. The CDR3, as DNA: TGTGCCAGTAGTATGCCCCCAGATAGCAATCAGCCCCAGCATTTT. The rearrangement joins TRBV19 to TRBJ1-5; D gene unclear. Germline assignment: CDR1 LNHDA and CDR2 SQIVND (reference sequence). The CDR3 runs to 15 residues. Deletions cut 3 bases from V and 0 bases from J, with 9 bases between.